This T cell receptor beta chain was found in a study of blood T cell repertoires in COVID-19. The repertoire was sequenced with immunoSEQ multiplex PCR; TCRdb's copy has only in-frame clones and lacks some. The sample shows about 220,000 clones, around 80% of them seen only once. Germline V gene data show CDR1 as SGHDT and CDR2 as YYEEEE. The CDR3 spans 16 residues. Trimming shortened V by 3 bases and J by 7 bases, and 20 bases separated the two germline ends. Sample: peripheral blood. This sequence joins TRBV5-6 and TRBJ2-1; D is possibly TRBD2 (5 bases). This receptor was identified in a woman in her seventies with acute or convalescent COVID-19. The CDR3, as DNA: TGTGCCAGCAGCTCCCTCTCGGACCCGAGAGGGAATGAGCAGTTCTTC. Amino acid sequence: CASSSLSDPRGNEQFF.